This note documents a single TCR beta chain sequence. The data derive from a study of blood T cell repertoires in COVID-19. Clones were read by immunoSEQ multiplex PCR, and TCRdb kept only the in-frame ones, dropping some. The repertoire includes approximately 57,000 clones, 87% of them detected once, and under 5% sits in the top ten. CDR1 and CDR2 from the germline V gene are WSHSY and SAAADI. This CDR3 region has 14 residues. V dropped 4 bases and J dropped 0 bases, with 8 bases sitting between them. Input material: peripheral blood. This receptor was obtained from a man aged 50-60 years with acute or convalescent COVID-19. The rearrangement joins TRBV10-2 to TRBJ2-3, with D tentatively TRBD2 (6 bases). CDR3 in amino acids: CASSGLGSTDTQYF. The CDR3 DNA reads TGCGCCAGCAGTGGACTAGGTAGCACAGATACGCAGTATTTT.